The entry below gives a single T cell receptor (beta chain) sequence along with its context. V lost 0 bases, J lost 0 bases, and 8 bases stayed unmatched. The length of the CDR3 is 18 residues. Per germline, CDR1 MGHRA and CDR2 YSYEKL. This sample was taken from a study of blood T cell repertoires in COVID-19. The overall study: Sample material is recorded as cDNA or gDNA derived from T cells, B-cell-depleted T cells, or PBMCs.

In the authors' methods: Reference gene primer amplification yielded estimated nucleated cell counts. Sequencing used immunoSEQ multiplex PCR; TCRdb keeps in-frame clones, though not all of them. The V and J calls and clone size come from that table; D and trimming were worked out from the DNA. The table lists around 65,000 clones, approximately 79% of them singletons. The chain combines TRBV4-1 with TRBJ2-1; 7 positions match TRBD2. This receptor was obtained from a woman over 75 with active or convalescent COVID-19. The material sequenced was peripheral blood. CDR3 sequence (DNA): TGCGCCAGCAGCCAAGATCGGGCGCGGGGGAGCTCCTACAATGAGCAGTTCTTC. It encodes CASSQDRARGSSYNEQFF.